These T cell receptor beta chains were read from a single sample in a study of blood T cell repertoires in COVID-19. The repertoire was sequenced with immunoSEQ multiplex PCR; TCRdb's copy has only in-frame clones and lacks some. Here the sample spans about 240,000 clones, around 86% being singletons. The sample comprised peripheral blood. Receptor source: a woman aged 70-85 years with active or convalescent COVID-19. CDR3s include the opening cysteine and the closing phenylalanine or tryptophan. The order of the fields is J gene, V gene, CDR3 protein.

>TRBJ1-4|TRBV5-8
CASSPRGELYEKLFF
>TRBJ1-4|TRBV19
CATLNEKLFF
>TRBJ1-2|TRBV25-1
CASIGRREDYGYTF
>TRBJ1-6|TRBV6-2/TRBV6-3
CASSWVTGGNSPLHF
>TRBJ2-3|TRBV10-2
CASSDRGGVNTDTQYF
>TRBJ1-2|TRBV24-1
CATSDSQVGRNGYTF
>TRBJ1-1|TRBV15
CATSSLRGSTEAFF
>TRBJ2-1|TRBV11-3
CASSLRRGADNEQFF
>TRBJ2-1|TRBV6-5
CASSSLGTYYNEQFF
>TRBJ1-2|TRBV6-5
CASTPTGGKEGYTF
>TRBJ1-5|TRBV5-1
CASSLGEVRLLNQPQHF
>TRBJ1-1|TRBV29-1
CSALKSNTEAFF
>TRBJ1-4|TRBV5-1
CASSLKGQGRTNEKLFF
>TRBJ2-5|TRBV11-2
CASSLGGGGRETQYF
>TRBJ2-2|TRBV10-3
CAIGVLDNRGELFF
>TRBJ1-6|TRBV19
CASSITSGDSPLHF
>TRBJ1-1|TRBV4-1
CASSPKGGGNTEAFF
>TRBJ1-2|TRBV6-1
CASSELTGNYGYTF
>TRBJ1-2|TRBV24-1
CATSDSGGRTEGYGYTF
>TRBJ1-6|TRBV18
CASSPADKNSPLHF
>TRBJ2-5|TRBV3-1/TRBV3-2
CASSQDNAGGETQYF
>TRBJ1-4|TRBV7-6
CASTLGGRENEKLFF
>TRBJ2-2|TRBV2
CASLRGWSTGELFF
>TRBJ1-2|TRBV19
CASSTPRGFNYGYTF
>TRBJ1-1|TRBV3-1/TRBV3-2
CASSHLGQLNTEAFF
>TRBJ2-5|TRBV19
CANPFCGGGLRAETQYF
>TRBJ1-3|TRBV4-1
CASSQVANPASGNTIYF
>TRBJ1-2|TRBV5-5
CASSLDPGRINYGYTF
>TRBJ1-1|TRBV5-1
CASSPGQGGTEAFF
>TRBJ1-1|TRBV9
CASSKTAVNTEAFF
>TRBJ1-1|TRBV18
CASSPDRGNTEAFF